This T cell receptor beta chain derives from a study of regulatory T cells in long-lasting Graves disease. General study results and limits: With approximately 2,500 shared public clonotypes, persistent patients exceeded new patients, who shared about a thousand.

This clonotype was counted at least ten times. Its antigen is unknown. The time point: persistent/refractory GD, antithyroid drugs over 5 years with positive TRAb. The TCR library was made from RNA that had been extracted from PBMCs in TRIzol. With iRepertoire HTBI primers and Arm-PCR of CDR3 regions, TCR beta libraries were built. TCRdb re-called the multiplex PCR reads through MiXCR, storing one row per CDR3 protein. Of under 500,000 distinct CDR3 sequences in the sample, around 21% were seen once. This receptor was obtained from a female donor with Graves disease. The sample here was peripheral blood mononuclear cells (PBMCs), taken when the disease was refractory, from a patient treated with antithyroid drugs.

CDR3 sequence (DNA): TGCAGTGCTAGCCCAGCGGGAGTGCAAGAGACCCAGTACTTC. This gives the protein CSASPAGVQETQYF. The rearrangement links TRBV20-1 to TRBJ2-5; 8 bases are a match to TRBD2. There are 14 residues in the CDR3. Germline values: CDR1 DFQATT, CDR2 SNEGSKA (reference sequence). Germline trimming cut 3 bases from V and 2 bases from J; bases unmatched to any gene: 5.